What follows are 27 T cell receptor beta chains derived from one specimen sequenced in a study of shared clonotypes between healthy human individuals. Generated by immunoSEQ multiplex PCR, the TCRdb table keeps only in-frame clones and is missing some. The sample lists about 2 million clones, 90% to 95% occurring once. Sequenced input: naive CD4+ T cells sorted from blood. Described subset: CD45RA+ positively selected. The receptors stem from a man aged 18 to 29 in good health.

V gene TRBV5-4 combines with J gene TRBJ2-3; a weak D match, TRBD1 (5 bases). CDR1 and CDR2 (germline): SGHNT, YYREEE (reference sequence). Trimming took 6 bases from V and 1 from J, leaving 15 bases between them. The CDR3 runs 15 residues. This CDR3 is CASNLGLAGTDTQYF. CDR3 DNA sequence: TGTGCCAGCAACCTGGGGCTCGCGGGCACAGATACGCAGTATTTT.

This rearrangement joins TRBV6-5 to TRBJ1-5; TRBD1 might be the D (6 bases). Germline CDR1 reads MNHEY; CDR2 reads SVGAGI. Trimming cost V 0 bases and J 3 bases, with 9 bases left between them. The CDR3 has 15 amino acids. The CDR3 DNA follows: TGTGCCAGCAGTTACTCTCGACAGGCCAATCAGCCCCAGCATTTT. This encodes CASSYSRQANQPQHF.

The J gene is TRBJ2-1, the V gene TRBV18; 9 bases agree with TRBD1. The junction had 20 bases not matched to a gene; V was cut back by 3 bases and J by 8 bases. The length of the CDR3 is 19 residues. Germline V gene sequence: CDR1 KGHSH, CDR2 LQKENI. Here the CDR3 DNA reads TGTGCCAGCTCACCCAACGCCCAAAACTTCGGGACAGGGAGGGATGAGCAGTTCTTC. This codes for CASSPNAQNFGTGRDEQFF.

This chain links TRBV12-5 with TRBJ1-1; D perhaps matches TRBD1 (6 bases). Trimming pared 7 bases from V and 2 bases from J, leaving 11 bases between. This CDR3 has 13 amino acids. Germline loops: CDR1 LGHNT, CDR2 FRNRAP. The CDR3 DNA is TGTGCTAGTGCCCAGGGGTCAAACACTGAAGCTTTCTTT. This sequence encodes CASAQGSNTEAFF.

The CDR3 nucleotides read TGTGCCAGCAGCCACACGGGGGACAGGTCCATCTCCTACAATGAGCAGTTCTTC. Encoded protein: CASSHTGDRSISYNEQFF. The rearrangement uses TRBV11-1 and TRBJ2-1; 8 positions agree with TRBD1. The trim removed 5 bases at V and 0 bases at J, leaving 12 bases unmatched. The germline V gene has CDR1 SGHAT and CDR2 FQDESV (reference sequence). The CDR3 length is 18 residues. The entire variable domain, with the rest obtained from reference TRBV11-1 and TRBJ2-1, is as follows: EAEVAQSPRYKITEKSQAVAFWCDPISGHATLYWYRQILGQGPELLVQFQDESVVDDSQLPKDRFSAERLKGVDSTLKIQPAELGDSAMYLCASSHTGDRSISYNEQFFGPGTRLTVL.

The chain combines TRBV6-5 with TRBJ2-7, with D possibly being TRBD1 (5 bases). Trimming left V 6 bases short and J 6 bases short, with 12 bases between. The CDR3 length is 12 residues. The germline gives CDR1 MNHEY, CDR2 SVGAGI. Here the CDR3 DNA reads TGTGCCAGCAGAGCAGGGTGGAGCGAGCAGTACTTC. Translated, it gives CASRAGWSEQYF.

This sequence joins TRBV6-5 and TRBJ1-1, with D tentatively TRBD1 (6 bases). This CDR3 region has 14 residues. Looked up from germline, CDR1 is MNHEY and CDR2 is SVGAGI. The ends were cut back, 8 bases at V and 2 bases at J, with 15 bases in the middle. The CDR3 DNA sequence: TGTGCCAGCGGGGGGGCGGGCACCAACACTGAAGCTTTCTTT. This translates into CASGGAGTNTEAFF.

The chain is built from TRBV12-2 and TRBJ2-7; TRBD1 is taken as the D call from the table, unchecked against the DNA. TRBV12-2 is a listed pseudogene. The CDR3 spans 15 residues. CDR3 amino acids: CASRLVPGFSYEQYF. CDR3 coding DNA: TGTGCAAGTCGCTTAGTCCCAGGGTTCTCCTACGAGCAGTACTTC.

The CDR3 nucleotides read TGTGCCATCAGTGAGGGGCAGTTCAATCAGCCCCAGCATTTT. Translated: CAISEGQFNQPQHF. This rearrangement joins TRBV10-3 to TRBJ1-5; D remains ambiguous. Germline-derived CDR1 and CDR2 are ENHRY and SYGVKD. The CDR3 length is 14 residues. The V end was cut by 2 bases, the J end by 3 bases, with 8 bases between.

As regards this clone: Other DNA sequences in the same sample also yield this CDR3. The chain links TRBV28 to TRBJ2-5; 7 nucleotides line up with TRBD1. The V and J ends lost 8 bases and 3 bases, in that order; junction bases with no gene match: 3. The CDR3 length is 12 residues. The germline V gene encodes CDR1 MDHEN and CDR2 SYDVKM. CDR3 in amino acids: CASSGGKETQYF. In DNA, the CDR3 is TGTGCCAGCTCAGGGGGTAAAGAGACCCAGTACTTC.

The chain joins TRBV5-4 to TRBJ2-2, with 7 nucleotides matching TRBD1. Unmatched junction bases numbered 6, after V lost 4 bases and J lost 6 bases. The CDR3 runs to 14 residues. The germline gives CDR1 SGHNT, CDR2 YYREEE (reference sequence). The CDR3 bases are TGTGCCAGCAGCCCCCAGGGGGAAGCCGGGGAGCTGTTTTTT. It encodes CASSPQGEAGELFF.

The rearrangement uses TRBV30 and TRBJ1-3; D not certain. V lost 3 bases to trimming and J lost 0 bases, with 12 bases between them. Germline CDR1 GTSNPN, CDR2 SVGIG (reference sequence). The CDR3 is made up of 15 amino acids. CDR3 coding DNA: TGTGCCTGGAGACAGCAACCTGCCTCTGGAAACACCATATATTTT. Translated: CAWRQQPASGNTIYF.

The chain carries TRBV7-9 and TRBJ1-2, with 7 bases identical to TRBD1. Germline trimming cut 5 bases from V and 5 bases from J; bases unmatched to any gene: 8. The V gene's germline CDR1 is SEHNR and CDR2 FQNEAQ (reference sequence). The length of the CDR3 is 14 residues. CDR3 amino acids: CASSLRDRVYGYTF. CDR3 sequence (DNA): TGTGCCAGCAGCCTCCGGGACAGAGTTTATGGCTACACCTTC.

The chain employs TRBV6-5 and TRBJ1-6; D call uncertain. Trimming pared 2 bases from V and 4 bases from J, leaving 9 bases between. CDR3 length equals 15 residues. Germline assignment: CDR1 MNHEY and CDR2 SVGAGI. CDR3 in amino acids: CASSYEPEYNSPLHF. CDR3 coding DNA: TGTGCCAGCAGTTACGAGCCAGAGTATAATTCACCCCTCCACTTT.

The CDR3 coding sequence is TGCGCCAGCAGCTTGGAGAGGGTAGCCCAAGAGACCCAGTACTTC. Translating gives CASSLERVAQETQYF. The chain couples TRBV5-1 to TRBJ2-5; maybe TRBD2 (5 bases). Trimming left V 0 bases short and J 1 base short, with 10 bases between. Germline V lookup: CDR1 SGHRS, CDR2 YFSETQ. The CDR3 sequence is 15 residues long.

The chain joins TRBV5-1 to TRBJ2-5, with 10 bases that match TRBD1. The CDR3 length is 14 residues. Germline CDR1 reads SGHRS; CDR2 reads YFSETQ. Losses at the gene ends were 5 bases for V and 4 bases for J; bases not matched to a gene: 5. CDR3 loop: CASSRDRGGETQYF. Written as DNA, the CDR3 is TGCGCCAGCAGTCGGGACAGGGGAGGAGAGACCCAGTACTTC.

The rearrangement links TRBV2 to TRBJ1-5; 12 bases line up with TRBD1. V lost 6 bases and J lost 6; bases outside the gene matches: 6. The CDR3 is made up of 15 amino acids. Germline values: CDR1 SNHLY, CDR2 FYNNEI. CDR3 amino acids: CASRGTGGSSQPQHF. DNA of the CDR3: TGTGCCAGCAGGGGGACAGGGGGCTCCTCTCAGCCCCAGCATTTT.

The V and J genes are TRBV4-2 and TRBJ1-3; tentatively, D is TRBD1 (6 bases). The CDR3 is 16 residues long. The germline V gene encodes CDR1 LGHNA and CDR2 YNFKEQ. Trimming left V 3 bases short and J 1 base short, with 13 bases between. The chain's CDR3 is CASSQVLTGSGNTIYF. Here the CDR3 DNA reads TGTGCCAGCAGCCAGGTCCTTACAGGGTCTGGAAACACCATATATTTT.

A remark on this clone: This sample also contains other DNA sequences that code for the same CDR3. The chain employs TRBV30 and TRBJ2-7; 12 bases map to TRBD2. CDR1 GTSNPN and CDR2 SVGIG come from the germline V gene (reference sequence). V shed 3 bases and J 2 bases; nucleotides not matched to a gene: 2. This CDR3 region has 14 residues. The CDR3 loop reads CAWSRLAGAYEQYF. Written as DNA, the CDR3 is TGTGCCTGGAGCAGACTAGCGGGAGCCTACGAGCAGTACTTC.

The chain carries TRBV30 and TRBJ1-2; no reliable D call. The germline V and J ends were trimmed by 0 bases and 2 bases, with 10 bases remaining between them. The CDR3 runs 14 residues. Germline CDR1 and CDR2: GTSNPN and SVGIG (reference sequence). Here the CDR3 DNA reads TGTGCCTGGAGTGTATTTCCGTACAACTATGGCTACACCTTC. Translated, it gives CAWSVFPYNYGYTF.

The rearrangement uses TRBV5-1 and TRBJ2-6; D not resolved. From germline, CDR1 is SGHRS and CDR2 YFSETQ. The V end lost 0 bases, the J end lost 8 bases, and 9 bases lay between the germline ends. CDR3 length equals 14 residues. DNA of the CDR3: TGCGCCAGCAGCTTGGATGTGCGCCCCAACGTCCTGACTTTC. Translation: CASSLDVRPNVLTF.

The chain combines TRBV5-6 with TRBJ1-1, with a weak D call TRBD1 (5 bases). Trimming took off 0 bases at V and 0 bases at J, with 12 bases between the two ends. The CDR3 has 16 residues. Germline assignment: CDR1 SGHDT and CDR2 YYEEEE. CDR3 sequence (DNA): TGTGCCAGCAGCTTGGGGAGGGGTAAGTTGAACACTGAAGCTTTCTTT. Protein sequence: CASSLGRGKLNTEAFF.

The CDR3 DNA reads TGTGCCAGCAGCAGGGGGGACAGCGTCTCTGGAAACACCATATATTTT. It yields the protein CASSRGDSVSGNTIYF. The J gene is TRBJ1-3, the V gene TRBV7-8, with 7 bases lining up with TRBD1. Germline V gives CDR1 SGHVS, CDR2 FQNEAQ. Trimming removed 5 bases from V and 0 bases from J; junction bases left unmatched: 7. The CDR3 runs 16 residues. Together with reference TRBV7-8 and TRBJ1-3, the CDR3 gives the full variable domain: GAGVSQSPRYKVAKRGQDVALRCDPISGHVSLFWYQQALGQGPEFLTYFQNEAQLDKSGLPSDRFFAERPEGSVSTLKIQRTQQEDSAVYLCASSRGDSVSGNTIYFGEGSWLTVV.

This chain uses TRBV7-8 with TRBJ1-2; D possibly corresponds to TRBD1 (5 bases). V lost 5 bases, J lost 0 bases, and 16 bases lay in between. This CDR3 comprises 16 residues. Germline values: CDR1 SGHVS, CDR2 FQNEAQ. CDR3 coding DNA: TGTGCCAGCAGCCACCGGGACGGAGCTACTAACTATGGCTACACCTTC. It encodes CASSHRDGATNYGYTF.

Here the CDR3 DNA reads TGTGCCAGCACCCCGGGTTCCACCTATAATTCACCCCTCCACTTT. It is translated as CASTPGSTYNSPLHF. V gene TRBV28 combines with J gene TRBJ1-6; D gene uncertain. Germline V gene sequence: CDR1 MDHEN, CDR2 SYDVKM. The CDR3 loop spans 15 amino acids. V shed 7 bases and J shed 2 bases, with 12 bases lying between them. The whole variable domain, remainder taken from reference TRBV28 and TRBJ1-6, is DVKVTQSSRYLVKRTGEKVFLECVQDMDHENMFWYRQDPGLGLRLIYFSYDVKMKEKGDIPEGYSVSREKKERFSLILESASTNQTSMYLCASTPGSTYNSPLHFGNGTRLTVT.

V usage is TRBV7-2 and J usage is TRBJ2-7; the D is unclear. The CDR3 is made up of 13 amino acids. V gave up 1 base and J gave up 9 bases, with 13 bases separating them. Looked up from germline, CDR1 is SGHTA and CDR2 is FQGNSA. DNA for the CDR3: TGTGCCAGCAGCTTAGATTGGTCAGGACCGCAGTACTTC. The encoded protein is CASSLDWSGPQYF.

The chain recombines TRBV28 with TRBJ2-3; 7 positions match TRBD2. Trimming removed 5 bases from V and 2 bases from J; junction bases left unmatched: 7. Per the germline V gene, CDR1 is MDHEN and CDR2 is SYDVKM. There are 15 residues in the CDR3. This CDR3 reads CASSNSGPNTDTQYF. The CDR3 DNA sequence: TGTGCCAGCAGTAATAGCGGGCCAAACACAGATACGCAGTATTTT.